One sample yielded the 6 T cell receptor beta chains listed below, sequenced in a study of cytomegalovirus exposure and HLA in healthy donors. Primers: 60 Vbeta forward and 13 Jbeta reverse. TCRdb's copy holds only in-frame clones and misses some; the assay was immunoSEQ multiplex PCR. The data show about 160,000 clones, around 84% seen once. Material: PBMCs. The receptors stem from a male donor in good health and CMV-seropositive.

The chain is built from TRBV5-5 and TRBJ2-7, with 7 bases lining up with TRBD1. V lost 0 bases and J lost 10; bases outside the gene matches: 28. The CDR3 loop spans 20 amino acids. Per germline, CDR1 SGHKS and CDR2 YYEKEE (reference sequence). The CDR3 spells CASSLASLGPQTGNGIGQYF. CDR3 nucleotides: TGTGCCAGCAGCTTGGCCTCCCTCGGACCCCAGACAGGGAATGGAATTGGACAGTACTTC.

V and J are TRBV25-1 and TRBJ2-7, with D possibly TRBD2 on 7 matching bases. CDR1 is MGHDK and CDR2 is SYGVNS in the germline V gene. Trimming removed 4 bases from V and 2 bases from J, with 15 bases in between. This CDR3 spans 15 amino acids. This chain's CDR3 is CASSGLRGGTYEQYF. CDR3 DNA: TGTGCCAGCAGTGGCCTGAGGGGGGGGACCTACGAGCAGTACTTC.

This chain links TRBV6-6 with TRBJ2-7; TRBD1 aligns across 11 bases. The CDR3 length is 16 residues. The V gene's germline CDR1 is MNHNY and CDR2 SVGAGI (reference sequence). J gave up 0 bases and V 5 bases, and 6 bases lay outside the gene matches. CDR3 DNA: TGTGCCAGCAGTCAAACCGGGACAGGGGGCTCCTACGAGCAGTACTTC. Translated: CASSQTGTGGSYEQYF.

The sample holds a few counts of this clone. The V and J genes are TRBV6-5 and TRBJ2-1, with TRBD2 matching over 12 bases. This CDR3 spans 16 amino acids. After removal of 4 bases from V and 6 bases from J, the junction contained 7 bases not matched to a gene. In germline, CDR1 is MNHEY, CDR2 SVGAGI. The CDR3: CASSFVGLAGSNEQFF. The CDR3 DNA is TGTGCCAGCAGTTTCGTCGGACTAGCGGGAAGCAATGAGCAGTTCTTC.

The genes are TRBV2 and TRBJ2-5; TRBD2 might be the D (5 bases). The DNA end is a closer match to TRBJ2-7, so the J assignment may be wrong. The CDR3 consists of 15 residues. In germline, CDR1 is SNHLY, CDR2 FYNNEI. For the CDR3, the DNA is TGTGCCAGCAGTGGCCGAGGACTGGGAGACTACGAGCAGTACTTC. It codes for CASSGRGLGDYEQYF.

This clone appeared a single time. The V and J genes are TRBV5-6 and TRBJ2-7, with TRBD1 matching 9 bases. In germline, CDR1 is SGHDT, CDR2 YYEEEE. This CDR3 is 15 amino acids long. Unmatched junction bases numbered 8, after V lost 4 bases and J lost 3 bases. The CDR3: CASSTTDRGVYEQYF. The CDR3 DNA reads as TGTGCCAGCAGCACGACGGACAGGGGAGTCTACGAGCAGTACTTC.